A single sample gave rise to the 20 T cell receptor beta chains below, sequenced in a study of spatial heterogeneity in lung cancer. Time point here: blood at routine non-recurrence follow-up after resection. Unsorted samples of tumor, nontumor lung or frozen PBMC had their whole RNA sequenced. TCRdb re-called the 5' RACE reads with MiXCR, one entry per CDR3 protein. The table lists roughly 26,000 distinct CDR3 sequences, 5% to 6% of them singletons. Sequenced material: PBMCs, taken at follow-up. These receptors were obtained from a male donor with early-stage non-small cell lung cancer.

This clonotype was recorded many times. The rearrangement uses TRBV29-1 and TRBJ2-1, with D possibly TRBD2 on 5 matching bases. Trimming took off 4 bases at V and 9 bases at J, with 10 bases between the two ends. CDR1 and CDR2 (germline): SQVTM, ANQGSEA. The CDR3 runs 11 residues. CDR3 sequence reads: CSVGNRGEQFF. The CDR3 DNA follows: TGCAGCGTTGGGAACCGGGGTGAGCAGTTCTTC.

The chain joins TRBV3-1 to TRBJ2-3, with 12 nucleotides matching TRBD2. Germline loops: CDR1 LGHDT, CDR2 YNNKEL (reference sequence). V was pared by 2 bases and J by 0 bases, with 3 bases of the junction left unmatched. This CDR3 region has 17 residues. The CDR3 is CASSQLAGGPSTDTQYF. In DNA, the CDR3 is TGTGCCAGCAGCCAACTAGCGGGAGGGCCTAGCACAGATACGCAGTATTTT.

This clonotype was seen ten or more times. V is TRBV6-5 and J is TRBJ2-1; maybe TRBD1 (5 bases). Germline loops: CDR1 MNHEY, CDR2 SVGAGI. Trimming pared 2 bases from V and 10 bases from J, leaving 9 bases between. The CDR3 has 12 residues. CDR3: CASSYRGFEQFF. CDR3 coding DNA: TGTGCCAGCAGTTACAGGGGCTTCGAGCAGTTCTTC.

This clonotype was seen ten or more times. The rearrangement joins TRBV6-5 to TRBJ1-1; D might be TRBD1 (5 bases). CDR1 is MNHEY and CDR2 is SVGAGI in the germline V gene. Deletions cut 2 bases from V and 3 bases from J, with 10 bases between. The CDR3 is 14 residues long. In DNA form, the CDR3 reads TGTGCCAGCAGTTACGGGACGGCGGACACTGAAGCTTTCTTT. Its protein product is CASSYGTADTEAFF.

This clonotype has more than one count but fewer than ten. The CDR3 spells CASRDSLSSSYEQYV. The CDR3 nucleotides read TGTGCCAGCCGGGACAGCCTTTCGTCTTCCTACGAGCAGTACGTC. The V call is TRBV6-5, the J call TRBJ2-7; TRBD1 matches 7 bases. The ends lost 8 bases at V and 1 base at J; junction bases unmatched: 11. CDR3 length: 15 residues. In germline, CDR1 is MNHEY, CDR2 SVGAGI.

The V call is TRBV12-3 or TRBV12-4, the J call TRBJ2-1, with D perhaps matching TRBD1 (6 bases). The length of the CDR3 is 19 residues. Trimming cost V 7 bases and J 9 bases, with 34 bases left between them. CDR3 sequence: CASTIRLPGQRHSAGEQFF. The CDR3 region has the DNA TGTGCCAGCACCATTCGACTCCCTGGACAGCGGCATTCCGCTGGTGAGCAGTTCTTC.

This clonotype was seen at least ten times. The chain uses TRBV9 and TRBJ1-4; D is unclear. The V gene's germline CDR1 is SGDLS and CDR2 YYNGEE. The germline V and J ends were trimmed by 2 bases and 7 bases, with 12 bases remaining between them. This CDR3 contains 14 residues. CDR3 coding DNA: TGTGCCAGCAGCGTTAATAGCAATACTGAAAAACTGTTTTTT. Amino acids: CASSVNSNTEKLFF.

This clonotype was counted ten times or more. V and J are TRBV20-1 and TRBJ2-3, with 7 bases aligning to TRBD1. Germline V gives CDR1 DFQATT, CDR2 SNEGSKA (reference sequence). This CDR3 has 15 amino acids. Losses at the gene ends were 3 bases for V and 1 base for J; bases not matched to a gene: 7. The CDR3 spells CSARTGWVGTDTQYF. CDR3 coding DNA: TGCAGTGCTAGGACAGGGTGGGTGGGCACAGATACGCAGTATTTT.

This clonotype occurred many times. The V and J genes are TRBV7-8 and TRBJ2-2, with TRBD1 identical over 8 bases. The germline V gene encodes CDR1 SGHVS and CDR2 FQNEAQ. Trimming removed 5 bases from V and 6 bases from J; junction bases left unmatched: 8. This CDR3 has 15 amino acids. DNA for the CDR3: TGTGCCAGCAGCGCACGGACAGGGCAATCCGGGGAGCTGTTTTTT. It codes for CASSARTGQSGELFF.

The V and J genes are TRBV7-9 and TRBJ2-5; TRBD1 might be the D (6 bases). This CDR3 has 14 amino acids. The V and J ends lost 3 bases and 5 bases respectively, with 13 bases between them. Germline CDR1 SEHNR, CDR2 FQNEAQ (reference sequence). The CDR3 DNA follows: TGTGCCAGCAGCTTCGCACAGGGCGGCGAGACCCAGTACTTC. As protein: CASSFAQGGETQYF.

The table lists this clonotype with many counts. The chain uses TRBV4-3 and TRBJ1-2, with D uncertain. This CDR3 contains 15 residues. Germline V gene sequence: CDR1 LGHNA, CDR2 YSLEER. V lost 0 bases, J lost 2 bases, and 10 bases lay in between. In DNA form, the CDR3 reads TGCGCCAGCAGCCAAGATCTGGGTAGAAACTATGGCTACACCTTC. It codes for CASSQDLGRNYGYTF.

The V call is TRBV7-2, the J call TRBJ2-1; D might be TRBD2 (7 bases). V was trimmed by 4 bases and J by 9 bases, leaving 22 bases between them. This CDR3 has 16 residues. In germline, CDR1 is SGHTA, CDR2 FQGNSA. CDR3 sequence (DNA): TGTGCCAGCAGCTCCCCCCAGGGAGCAAGGGGGGGTGAGCAGTTCTTC. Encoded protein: CASSSPQGARGGEQFF. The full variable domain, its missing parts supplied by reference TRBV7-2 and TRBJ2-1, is GAGVSQSPSNKVTEKGKDVELRCDPISGHTALYWYRQSLGQGLEFLIYFQGNSAPDKSGLPSDRFSAERTGGSVSTLTIQRTQQEDSAVYLCASSSPQGARGGEQFFGPGTRLTVL.

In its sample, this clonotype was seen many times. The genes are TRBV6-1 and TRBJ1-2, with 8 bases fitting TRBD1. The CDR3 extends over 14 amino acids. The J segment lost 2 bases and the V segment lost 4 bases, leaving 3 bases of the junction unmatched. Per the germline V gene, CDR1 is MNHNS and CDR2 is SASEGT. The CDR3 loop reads CASSADRVNYGYTF. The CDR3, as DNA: TGTGCCAGCAGTGCGGACAGGGTGAACTATGGCTACACCTTC.

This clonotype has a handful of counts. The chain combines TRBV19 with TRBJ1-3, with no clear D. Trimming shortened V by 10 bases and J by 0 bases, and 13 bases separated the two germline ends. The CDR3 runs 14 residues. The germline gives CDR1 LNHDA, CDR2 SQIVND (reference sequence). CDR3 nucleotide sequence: TGTGCCATCGCACCTACGGTCTCTGGAAACACCATATATTTT. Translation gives CAIAPTVSGNTIYF.

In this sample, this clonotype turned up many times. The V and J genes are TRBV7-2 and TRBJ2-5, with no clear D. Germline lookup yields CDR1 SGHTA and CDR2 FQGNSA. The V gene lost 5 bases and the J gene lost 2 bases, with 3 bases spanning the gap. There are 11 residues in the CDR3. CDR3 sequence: CASSLQETQYF. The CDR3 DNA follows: TGTGCCAGCAGCCTACAAGAGACCCAGTACTTC.

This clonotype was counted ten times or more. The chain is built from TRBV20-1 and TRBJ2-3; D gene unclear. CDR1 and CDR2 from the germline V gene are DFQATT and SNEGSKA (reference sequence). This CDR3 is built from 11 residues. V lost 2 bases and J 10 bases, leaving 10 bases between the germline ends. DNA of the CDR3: TGCAGTGCTAGAATGCCCCATCCGCAGTATTTT. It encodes CSARMPHPQYF.

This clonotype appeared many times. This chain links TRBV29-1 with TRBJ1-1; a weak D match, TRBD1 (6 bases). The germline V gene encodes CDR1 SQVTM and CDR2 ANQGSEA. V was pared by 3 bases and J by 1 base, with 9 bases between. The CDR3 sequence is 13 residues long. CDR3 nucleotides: TGCAGCGTTGACGGGGGGCGGAACACTGAAGCTTTCTTT. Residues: CSVDGGRNTEAFF.

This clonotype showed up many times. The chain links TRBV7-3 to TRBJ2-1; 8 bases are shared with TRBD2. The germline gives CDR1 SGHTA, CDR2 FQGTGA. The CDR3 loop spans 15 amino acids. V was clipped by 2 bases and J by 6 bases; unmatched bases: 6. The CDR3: CASSLRPGGGNEQFF. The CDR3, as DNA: TGTGCCAGCAGCTTACGTCCGGGAGGGGGCAATGAGCAGTTCTTC.

The CDR3 loop is CSALGQGANSPLHF. For the CDR3, the DNA is TGCAGTGCTTTGGGACAGGGGGCTAATTCACCCCTCCACTTT. J is TRBJ1-6 and V is TRBV20-1; 12 nucleotides agree with TRBD1. V gave up 5 bases and J gave up 6 bases; unmatched junction bases: 2. Germline CDR1 reads DFQATT; CDR2 reads SNEGSKA (reference sequence). The CDR3 consists of 14 residues.

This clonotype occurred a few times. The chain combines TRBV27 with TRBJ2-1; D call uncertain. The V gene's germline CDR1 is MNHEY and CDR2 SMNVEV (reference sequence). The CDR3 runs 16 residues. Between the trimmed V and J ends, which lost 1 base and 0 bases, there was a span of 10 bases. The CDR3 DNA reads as TGTGCCAGCAGTTTATGGGCAGATAGCTCCTACAATGAGCAGTTCTTC. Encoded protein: CASSLWADSSYNEQFF.